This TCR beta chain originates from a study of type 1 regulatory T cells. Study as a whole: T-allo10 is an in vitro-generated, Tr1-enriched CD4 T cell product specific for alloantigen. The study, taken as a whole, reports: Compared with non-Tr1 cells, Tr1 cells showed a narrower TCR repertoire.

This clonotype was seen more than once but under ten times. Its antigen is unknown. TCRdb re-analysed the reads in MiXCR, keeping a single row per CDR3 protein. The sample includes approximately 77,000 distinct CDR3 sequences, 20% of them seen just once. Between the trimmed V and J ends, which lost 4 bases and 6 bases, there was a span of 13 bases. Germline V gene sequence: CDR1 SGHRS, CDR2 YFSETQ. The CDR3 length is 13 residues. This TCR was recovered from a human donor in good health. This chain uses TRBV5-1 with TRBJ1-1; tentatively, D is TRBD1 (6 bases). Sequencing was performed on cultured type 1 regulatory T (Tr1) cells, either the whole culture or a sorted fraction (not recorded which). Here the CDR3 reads CASSGFTGSEAFF. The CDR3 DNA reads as TGCGCCAGCAGCGGATTTACAGGGTCTGAAGCTTTCTTT.